The next 4 T cell receptor beta chains were all read from a single sample in a study of identifying expanded T cells in peripheral blood. Produced via immunoSEQ multiplex PCR; TCRdb's table is partial and in-frame only. This sample has about 100,000 clones, with 88% found just once. The specimen was blood. The receptors originated from a person aged 18 to 70 in good health.

The CDR3 bases are TGTGCCAGTTCGCGGGGACAGGGTTACGAGCAGTACTTC. This gives the protein CASSRGQGYEQYF. This chain connects TRBV18 to TRBJ2-7, with 9 bases lining up with TRBD1. There are 13 residues in the CDR3. CDR1 and CDR2 from the germline V gene are KGHSH and LQKENI. Germline trimming cut 9 bases from V and 4 bases from J; bases unmatched to any gene: 7.

The CDR3 is CASSPNPSSYNEQFF. CDR3 nucleotides: TGTGCCAGCAGCCCTAATCCGAGCTCCTACAATGAGCAGTTCTTC. The chain employs TRBV7-3 and TRBJ2-1; no firm D call. V was pared by 5 bases and J by 0 bases, with 11 bases between. The CDR3 is 15 residues long. Germline CDR1 reads SGHTA; CDR2 reads FQGTGA.

V usage is TRBV5-1 and J usage is TRBJ1-5, with D perhaps matching TRBD1 (6 bases). This CDR3 has 19 amino acids. V was pared by 4 bases and J by 0 bases, with 23 bases between. Looked up from germline, CDR1 is SGHRS and CDR2 is YFSETQ. The CDR3 coding sequence is TGCGCCAGCAGCCTCCAACCTCTCGGACAGTTTCGTAGCAATCAGCCCCAGCATTTT. Its protein is CASSLQPLGQFRSNQPQHF.

The rearrangement uses TRBV10-1 and TRBJ1-1, with unresolved D. Looked up from germline, CDR1 is WNHNN and CDR2 is SYGVQD (reference sequence). This CDR3 spans 12 amino acids. V shed 3 bases and J shed 1 base, with 3 bases lying between them. The CDR3 sequence: CASSDQNTEAFF. The DNA of the CDR3 is TGCGCCAGCAGTGACCAGAACACTGAAGCTTTCTTT.